This entry is about one TCR beta chain. Germline V CDR1 and CDR2: MDHEN, SYDVKM. The J segment lost 5 bases and the V segment lost 6 bases, leaving 10 bases of the junction unmatched. The CDR3 loop spans 15 amino acids. This record belongs to a study of blood T cell repertoires in COVID-19. In the original workflow: Amplification of reference gene primers was used by the study to estimate nucleated cell counts. Measured with immunoSEQ multiplex PCR; TCRdb has only the in-frame clones, and not every one. Clone size and V and J calls were adopted from that table, with D and trimming inferred from the DNA. This sample carries about 210,000 clones, approximately 84% of them seen once, and the ten largest clones take roughly 7.6%.

The sequence derives from a woman between 50 and 59 years old with active or convalescent COVID-19. Input material: peripheral blood. The chain joins TRBV28 to TRBJ2-7; 10 nucleotides align to TRBD2. CDR3 nucleotides: TGTGCCAGCAGGGCTAGCAGCGGGAGGGCGGACGAGCAGTACTTC. This translates into CASRASSGRADEQYF. Drawing the rest from reference TRBV28 and TRBJ2-7, the complete variable domain is DVKVTQSSRYLVKRTGEKVFLECVQDMDHENMFWYRQDPGLGLRLIYFSYDVKMKEKGDIPEGYSVSREKKERFSLILESASTNQTSMYLCASRASSGRADEQYFGPGTRLTVT.